Following are 2 T cell receptor beta chains from one sample sequenced in a study of monozygotic twins with inflammatory bowel disease. Following a re-call of the 5' RACE reads, TCRdb has one entry per CDR3 protein and lacks DNA. In all, the sample yields roughly 320,000 distinct CDR3 sequences. The sequenced material came from blood. Receptor source: a human donor with ulcerative colitis or Crohn's disease, or a healthy co-twin of an affected twin (not recorded which).

The rearrangement links TRBV24-1 to TRBJ2-1; as DNA is missing, the TRBD1 call by TCRdb cannot be tested. CDR1 KGHDR and CDR2 SFDVKD come from the germline V gene. The length of the CDR3 is 15 residues. The CDR3 reads CATSDLGTGAYEQFF.

This sequence joins TRBV5-6 and TRBJ2-3. The germline V gene encodes CDR1 SGHDT and CDR2 YYEEEE. There are 13 residues in the CDR3. CDR3 loop: CASSPITRNTQYF.